This T cell receptor (beta chain) stems from a study of radiotherapy plus CTLA-4 blockade in lung cancer (dated by TCRdb to the late 2010s). As for the study more broadly: Among enrolled patients, 15% to 20% had an objective response and around 33% reached disease control. Points the paper makes about the study in general: After treatment with radiotherapy and ipilimumab, TCR clones that originated in tumors expanded in peripheral blood. The strongest predictors of response were reported to be early dynamic shifts in blood T cell clones along with a rise in serum interferon-beta following radiation.

The receptor library was made with the immunoSEQ multiplex PCR assay. The source is immuneACCESS, and TCRdb retained only in-frame sequences with V and J called. Part of the clones is not carried over; for the studies checked, unresolved V genes explain less than half of this, and the remainder is unexplained. The sample includes fewer than 65,000 clones, with about 80% observed a single time. In total, the top ten clones hold around 6% of the sample. This clone was seen only once. What antigen it recognizes has not been identified. There are no base qualities to consult, and no much larger clone falls within one base. V drops 4 bases and J drops 1 base, leaving 5 bases in between. The CDR3 starts with the cysteine, ends with the phenylalanine, and has 13 residues. The DNA shown is the 39-base CDR3, in frame from base 1. Taken from the germline V gene, the CDR1 and CDR2 loops are MNHEY and SVGAGI. Focal radiation therapy combined with CTLA-4 blockade (ipilimumab) was tested in patients with chemo-refractory metastatic non-small-cell lung cancer.

This chain joins TRBV6-5 to TRBJ1-5; the D segment cannot be called with confidence. This receptor was taken from a human donor with non-small cell lung cancer whose response to radiotherapy plus ipilimumab could not be evaluated. Here the sequenced sample was peripheral blood, taken from a patient treated with radiotherapy plus ipilimumab. In nucleotide form, the sequence is TGTGCCAGCAGTTCGGTCAGCAATCAGCCCCAGCATTTT. This gives the protein CASSSVSNQPQHF.